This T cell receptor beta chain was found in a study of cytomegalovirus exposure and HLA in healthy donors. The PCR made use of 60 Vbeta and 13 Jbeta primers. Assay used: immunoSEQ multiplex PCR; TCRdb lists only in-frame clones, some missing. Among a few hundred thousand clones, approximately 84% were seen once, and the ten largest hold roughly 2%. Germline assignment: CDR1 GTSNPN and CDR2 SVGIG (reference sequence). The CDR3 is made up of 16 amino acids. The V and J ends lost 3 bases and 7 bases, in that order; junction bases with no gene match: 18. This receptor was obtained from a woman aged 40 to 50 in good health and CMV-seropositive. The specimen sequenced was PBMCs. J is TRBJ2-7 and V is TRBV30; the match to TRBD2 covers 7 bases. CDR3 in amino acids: CAWSPLARPTVGEQYF. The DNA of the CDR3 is TGTGCCTGGAGCCCACTAGCGAGACCAACAGTGGGGGAGCAGTACTTC.